The entry below describes one T cell receptor (beta chain). The germline V and J ends were trimmed by 5 bases and 10 bases, with 17 bases remaining between them. The CDR3 consists of 13 residues. Germline values: CDR1 SEHNR, CDR2 FQNEAQ (reference sequence). The data were taken from a study of cytomegalovirus exposure and HLA in healthy donors. The PCR was carried out with 60 Vbeta primers and 13 Jbeta primers. Measured with immunoSEQ multiplex PCR; TCRdb has only the in-frame clones, and not every one. The sample gives about 190,000 clones, approximately 75% of which show up once; approximately 5% is in the top ten.

V gene TRBV7-9 combines with J gene TRBJ1-2; D call uncertain. The receptor was isolated from a young man in good health and CMV-seropositive. Sample: PBMCs. The CDR3 region is CASSRDPEQYYTF. CDR3 DNA sequence: TGTGCCAGCAGCCGTGACCCTGAACAGTACTACACCTTC.